This record concerns one T cell receptor beta chain sequence. What it binds is not known. The record originates from a study of T cell responses to AZD1222 COVID-19 vaccine. Study-level results: Mostly white British, mostly female donors; authors suggested clonal diversity may be underestimated.

Sequencing was performed with immunoSEQ multiplex PCR; in TCRdb, only in-frame clones are kept and a portion is missing. The repertoire has approximately 190,000 clones, 93% of them found once; the top ten carry 0.95% to 1.1%. This receptor was obtained from an adult who received the AZD1222 COVID-19 vaccine. Sequencing used peripheral blood, obtained 28 days after the second AZD1222 dose.

CDR3 sequence reads: CASSQEPGQVSFEQYF. The CDR3 coding sequence is TGCGCCAGCAGCCAAGAGCCGGGACAGGTTTCTTTCGAGCAGTACTTC. This rearrangement joins TRBV4-1 to TRBJ2-7; 8 positions agree with TRBD1. This CDR3 region has 16 residues. CDR1 and CDR2 from the germline V gene are MGHRA and YSYEKL. The trim removed 0 bases at V and 6 bases at J, leaving 10 bases unmatched.